This T cell receptor beta chain was captured by sequencing in a study of shared clonotypes between healthy human individuals. Broader study findings: Among donors, sharing of clonotypes was expected to be affected by sequencing depth. In general, naive subsets displayed greater estimated richness than memory subsets did.

Germline V lookup: CDR1 MDHEN, CDR2 SYDVKM. With 5 bases removed from V and 3 bases from J, the gap between germline ends came to 14 bases. There are 14 residues in the CDR3. Terminally differentiated effector memory CD45RA+ cells were left out of the naive CD8 fraction, which was CD45RO-negative and positively selected for CCR7. Those who donated were healthy HIV-negative adults, with no recent acute infections or vaccinations reported. This clone was found once. Its antigen is not known. Profiled with immunoSEQ multiplex PCR; TCRdb holds only in-frame clones, not every one. The repertoire holds about 2.2 million clones, with roughly 91% as singletons.

This TCR derives from a young man in good health. Some clones in this sample may be carry-over from other donors' samples. V usage is TRBV28 and J usage is TRBJ2-7, with D possibly being TRBD1 or TRBD2 (5 bases each). The sample comprised naive CD8+ T cells from PBMCs. The DNA for the CDR3 is TGTGCCAGCAGTGGGGACCCGGGAAACTACGAGCAGTACTTC. Its translation is CASSGDPGNYEQYF.